This T cell receptor beta chain was sequenced in a study of beta chain features in type 1 diabetes. Whole-study results and caveats: Among all four CD4+ subsets, Type 1 diabetes patients had TCRB CDR3s that were moderately but significantly shorter. A possible short-template PCR bias applies equally to patients and controls.

Germline CDR1 SEHNR, CDR2 FQNEAQ (reference sequence). The V end was cut by 5 bases, the J end by 0 bases, with 9 bases between. The CDR3 covers 14 residues. This clone was seen more than once but under ten times. As yet, its antigen is unknown. CD4+ naive, central memory, regulatory and stem cell-like memory subsets were isolated by sorting on CD45RO/CCR7/CD25/CD127/CD95/CD27. Each of the sorted populations had a purity greater than 98%. Isolated RNA was reverse transcribed in full, so expressed TCRB transcripts were sequenced. Libraries were prepared by immunoSEQ multiplex PCR; TCRdb keeps only in-frame clonotypes and omits some of them. Among around 170,000 clones, 7% to 9.5% were seen once, and the ten largest hold 0.7%.

This receptor was taken from a woman aged 25 to 39 with type 1 diabetes. Sequencing was carried out using central memory CD4+ T cells from blood. The chain employs TRBV7-9 and TRBJ2-3; a possible D gene is TRBD2 (6 bases). The CDR3 sequence is CASSPGTSTDTQYF. The CDR3 region has the DNA TGTGCCAGCAGCCCCGGGACTAGCACAGATACGCAGTATTTT.